A selection of T cell receptor beta chains follows, all from one sample in a study of OX40 agonist ivuxolimab in advanced cancers. Profiled with immunoSEQ multiplex PCR; TCRdb holds only in-frame clones, not every one. The repertoire holds tens of thousands of clones, with around 90% as singletons. The material was CD4+ or CD8+ T cells sorted from blood, obtained in a trial of the OX40 agonist ivuxolimab. Receptor source: an adult with an advanced solid tumor such as melanoma, head and neck, liver or kidney cancer. Each CDR3 is given with its conserved first and last residue. Fields, in order: J gene, D gene, V gene, clone size, CDR3 DNA, CDR3 protein. The D gene is left open where the match is weak. Only some rows state a clone size, as once, few, many or a class for expanded clones.

TRBJ1-3 NA TRBV5-1 NA TGCGCCAGCAGACCAGGGCAGGCTGCTGGAAACACCATATATTTT CASRPGQAAGNTIYF
TRBJ2-7 NA TRBV29-1 NA TGCAGCGTGATAGAACGCGGGGCAACCTACGAGCAGTACTTC CSVIERGATYEQYF
TRBJ1-1 TRBD1 TRBV5-1 NA TGCGCCAGCAGCCTGACAGGACAGGAGAACACTGAAGCTTTCTTT CASSLTGQENTEAFF
TRBJ2-5 NA TRBV19 few TGTGCCAGTAGTAATTGGGGAACGGTCCAAGAGACCCAGTACTTC CASSNWGTVQETQYF
TRBJ1-1 NA TRBV10-3 NA TGTGCCATCAGTGAGTCGAGAGTCATGAACACTGAAGCTTTCTTT CAISESRVMNTEAFF
TRBJ1-2 NA TRBV5-5 NA TGTGCCAGCAGCTTGACCACAGTAAGGAATAATAATGGCTACACCTTC CASSLTTVRNNNGYTF
TRBJ2-3 NA TRBV19 NA TGTGCCAGTAGTCCTAGCCGGGCAACTAGCACAGATACGCAGTATTTT CASSPSRATSTDTQYF
TRBJ2-3 NA TRBV28 NA TGTGCCAGCAGGTCCGGGGCAGATACGCAGTATTTT CASRSGADTQYF
TRBJ1-2 TRBD1 TRBV19 NA TGTGCCAGTAGTATATCCCGACAGGGGTTCTATGGCTACACCTTC CASSISRQGFYGYTF
TRBJ1-5 NA TRBV4-1 NA TGCGCCAGCAGCCAAGAAGGGCAGCCGGGGGGGTCCCAGCATTTT CASSQEGQPGGSQHF
TRBJ1-6 NA TRBV9 NA TGTGCCAGCAGCGTAGGCATTTCCCCGACTTCACCCCTCCACTTT CASSVGISPTSPLHF
TRBJ2-1 TRBD2 TRBV9 NA TGTGCCAGCAGCGACCGGACTAGCGGGGGAGCCCTCGATGAGCAGTTCTTC CASSDRTSGGALDEQFF
TRBJ2-5 NA TRBV7-2 NA TGTGCCAGCAGCCAGGGGCGAGTGACCCAGTACTTC CASSQGRVTQYF
TRBJ2-7 TRBD2 TRBV5-1 NA TGCGCCAGCAGCTTGGGGGGTAGCGGGAGCTATGGGTACGAGCAGTACTTC CASSLGGSGSYGYEQYF
TRBJ2-3 NA TRBV20-1 NA TGCAGTGCTAGAGTAGCTGATACGCAGTATTTT CSARVADTQYF
TRBJ2-7 TRBD2 TRBV4-3 NA TGCGCCAGCAGCCAGCTAGCGGGTATGGTATACGAGCAGTACTTC CASSQLAGMVYEQYF
TRBJ2-1 NA TRBV7-3 NA TGTGCCAGCAGCTTATCCCACCCCTACAATGAGCAGTTCTTC CASSLSHPYNEQFF
TRBJ1-1 TRBD1 TRBV9 NA TGTGCCAGCAGCTTTTGGGACAGGTTCACTGAAGCTTTCTTT CASSFWDRFTEAFF
TRBJ1-4 NA TRBV7-2 NA TGTGCCAGCAGCTTAGGGGGGGAAGACCTAGAGGAACTGTTTTTT CASSLGGEDLEELFF
TRBJ1-2 NA TRBV11-2 NA TGTGCCAGCAGCCACCCCGGGTTTGGGGGCTATGGCTACACCTTC CASSHPGFGGYGYTF
TRBJ2-5 NA TRBV5-1 NA TGCGCCAGCAGCGTTGAAGGGCCTCCTCACCAGTACTTC CASSVEGPPHQYF
TRBJ2-5 NA TRBV4-3 NA TGCGCCAGCAGCCTTGGTATCGCTGGGGGGGAGACCCAGTACTTC CASSLGIAGGETQYF
TRBJ2-7 NA TRBV28 NA TGTGCCAGCAATAGGGGCCTTTACTACGAGCAGTACTTC CASNRGLYYEQYF
TRBJ2-5 NA TRBV19 few TGTGCCAGTAGTAGAGGGCCCCAAGAGACCCAGTACTTC CASSRGPQETQYF
TRBJ1-5 NA TRBV19 NA TGTGCCAGTAGTATCGACGGGCCTCGGCAGCCCCAGCATTTT CASSIDGPRQPQHF
TRBJ2-6 NA TRBV10-3 once TGTGCCATCACTCCGGGTGTCTCTGGGGCCAACGTCCTGACTTTC CAITPGVSGANVLTF
TRBJ2-2 NA TRBV5-6 NA TGTGCCAGCAGCTCGTATGACACCACGGCCGGGGAGCTGTTTTTT CASSSYDTTAGELFF
TRBJ2-3 NA TRBV7-2 NA TGTGCCAGCAGCTTAGCGGGAGGAGTTGGAGATACGCAGTATTTT CASSLAGGVGDTQYF
TRBJ2-2 TRBD2 TRBV6-6 NA TGTGCCAGCAGTTCTAGCGGGGGGGCTAACACCGGGGAGCTGTTTTTT CASSSSGGANTGELFF
TRBJ1-1 NA TRBV28 once TGTGCCAGCAGTTTATCAGCATCGAGGGCTGAAGCTTTCTTT CASSLSASRAEAFF
TRBJ2-3 NA TRBV30 NA TGTGCCTGGAGTGTTAGCACAGATACGCAGTATTTT CAWSVSTDTQYF
TRBJ2-3 TRBD2 TRBV18 NA TGTGCCAGCTCAGACGGACTAGCATCAGATACGCAGTATTTT CASSDGLASDTQYF
TRBJ1-1 NA TRBV5-1 NA TGCGCCAGCAGCTTGAACGCGGAGGTAAACACTGAAGCTTTCTTT CASSLNAEVNTEAFF
TRBJ1-1 TRBD1 TRBV5-1 NA TGCGCCAGCAGTGGACTCAGGGGGCGCGGGGACACTGAAGCTTTCTTT CASSGLRGRGDTEAFF
TRBJ2-3 NA TRBV5-8 NA TGTGCCAGCAGCCGCGGTGGGGAGGCAGATACGCAGTATTTT CASSRGGEADTQYF
TRBJ2-1 NA TRBV5-1 NA TGCGCCAGCAGCTTGGAACAGGGTGATGAGCAGTTCTTC CASSLEQGDEQFF
TRBJ1-4 NA TRBV28 NA TGTGCCAGCAGCTCGGGACGGAGAAATGAAAAACTGTTTTTT CASSSGRRNEKLFF
TRBJ2-7 NA TRBV5-1 NA TGCGCCAGCAGCTCCCCTGATAGGGGAGTTTACGAGCAGTACTTC CASSSPDRGVYEQYF
TRBJ1-1 NA TRBV6-5 NA TGTGCCAGCCTAGAGGGGGAGAACACTGAAGCTTTCTTT CASLEGENTEAFF
TRBJ2-3 NA TRBV2 NA TGTGCCATACGCAGAGCGGCTAGCACAGATACGCAGTATTTT CAIRRAASTDTQYF
TRBJ2-3 NA TRBV5-1 once TGCGCCAGCAGCACCTTATCCCCTAGCACAGATACGCAGTATTTT CASSTLSPSTDTQYF
TRBJ1-4 NA TRBV6-6 NA TGTGCCAGCAGTTACACCTCGGGGGAAAAACTGTTTTTT CASSYTSGEKLFF
TRBJ1-2 NA TRBV28 NA TGTGCCAGCACCACAAGGGGCTATGGCTACACCTTC CASTTRGYGYTF
TRBJ2-1 NA TRBV9 NA TGTGCCAGCAGCGTAGAACAGGGAGCCGAGCAGTTCTTC CASSVEQGAEQFF
TRBJ1-2 TRBD1 TRBV6-1 NA TGTGCCAGCAGTGAAGCCGGGACAGTGTTTTGGGGCTACACCTTC CASSEAGTVFWGYTF
TRBJ1-4 NA TRBV4-3 NA TGCGCCAGCAGCCAAGATACGTCGATAGGAAAACTGTTTTTT CASSQDTSIGKLFF
TRBJ1-1 NA TRBV5-1 NA TGCGCCAGCAGCTTATTACCCAACACTGAAGCTTTCTTT CASSLLPNTEAFF
TRBJ1-5 TRBD1 TRBV19 NA TGTGCCAGTAGTCCCGAAGGGGGACAGGGCCCAGGTCAGCCCCAGCATTTT CASSPEGGQGPGQPQHF
TRBJ2-2 NA TRBV29-1 NA TGCAGCGTCATAATCACCGGGGAGCTGTTTTTT CSVIITGELFF
TRBJ1-2 TRBD1 TRBV29-1 NA TGCAGCGTTCTCGGGACAGTCTTTAACTATGGCTACACCTTC CSVLGTVFNYGYTF
TRBJ1-1 TRBD1 TRBV18 NA TGTGCCAGCTCAGCGGACAGGCTGATGAACACTGAAGCTTTCTTT CASSADRLMNTEAFF
TRBJ1-6 NA TRBV28 once TGTGCCAGCAGTCCTCCTGCGGGGATAGGGTCACCCCTCCACTTT CASSPPAGIGSPLHF
TRBJ2-7 TRBD1 TRBV6-6 few TGTGCCAGCAGTTATCAGACAGGGGTTCTCGAGCAGTACTTC CASSYQTGVLEQYF
TRBJ1-1 TRBD1 TRBV30 NA TGTGCCTGGAGCCGGACAGGGCAGAACACTGAAGCTTTCTTT CAWSRTGQNTEAFF